The T cell receptor beta chain described here comes from a study of CD8 T cells in ankylosing spondylitis. General observations from the study: Peripheral blood samples showed relatively rare disease-linked clones, and these clones were CD8+.

The sample holds many counts of this clonotype. What it recognizes is unknown. Quantitative 5'-RACE with molecular barcodes produced the TCR beta libraries. TCRdb reanalysed the 5' RACE reads using MiXCR and keeps one entry per CDR3 protein. The table shows 150,000 to 200,000 distinct CDR3 sequences, with approximately 16% occurring only once. Per the germline V gene, CDR1 is SGHRS and CDR2 is YFSETQ. The V gene end was trimmed by 4 bases and the J gene end by 4 bases; junction bases not matched to a gene: 6. The CDR3 contains 15 residues. V is TRBV5-1 and J is TRBJ1-5, with 9 bases fitting TRBD1. The sequence derives from a male donor with ankylosing spondylitis or in good health (not recorded which). Sample: blood, either unsorted or a sorted T cell fraction (not recorded which). The CDR3: CASSPGTGSNQPQHF. As DNA, the CDR3 is TGCGCCAGCAGCCCTGGGACAGGGAGTAATCAGCCCCAGCATTTT.